This is a list of T cell receptor beta chains from one sample in a study of vaccination effects on CD4 cells after COVID-19. TCRdb's table, derived via immunoSEQ multiplex PCR, lists solely in-frame clones and lacks some. The repertoire consists of roughly 59,000 clones, with approximately 78% occurring once and the leading ten covering roughly 2%. No antigen is known for these receptors. Sample: CD4+ T cells from PBMCs cultured with HCoV-OC43 spike peptides, taken after COVID-19 vaccination. These receptors originate from a human donor who received a COVID-19 vaccine. Each CDR3 is given with its conserved first and last residue. A D gene is named only where the DNA matches it firmly. Size tells how often a clone was seen (once, few, many) or the class of an expanded clone, and some rows leave it out.

d_call clone_size j_call v_call cdr3_aa
TRBD1 . TRBJ2-5 TRBV29-1 CSVEGQGETQYF
. . TRBJ1-5 TRBV20-1 CSASREAGNQPQHF
TRBD1 . TRBJ2-3 TRBV2 CASSGRQGAPDTQYF
. once TRBJ2-2 TRBV9 CASSSRDSGELFF
. . TRBJ1-4 TRBV30 CAWTDTNKEKLFF
. . TRBJ2-5 TRBV6-5 CASSITGLGQETQYF
. . TRBJ1-5 TRBV4-1 CASGLGVSQPQHF
. . TRBJ2-5 TRBV2 CASSEALRRQASYF
TRBD1 . TRBJ1-4 TRBV4-1 CASSRIQGRANEKLFF
. . TRBJ1-1 TRBV9 CASSVNLLNTEAFF
. . TRBJ1-2 TRBV7-9 CASSLVAHNGYTF
. . TRBJ1-2 TRBV6-6 CASRSSTDWGAYGYTF
TRBD1 once TRBJ2-1 TRBV5-1 CASSLTGTGGNEQFF
. . TRBJ2-2 TRBV12-3/TRBV12-4 CASSRRGELFF
TRBD1 . TRBJ1-5 TRBV5-1 CASSATGYNQPQHF
. . TRBJ2-5 TRBV30 CAWSVGLAAETQYF
. once TRBJ1-2 TRBV30 CAWSVSGRYYGYTF
. . TRBJ2-6 TRBV19 CASSIKSKGAGANVLTF
TRBD1 . TRBJ1-5 TRBV5-5 CASRQGSNQPQHF
. . TRBJ1-3 TRBV30 CAWSVLMAGSGNTIYF
. . TRBJ2-2 TRBV5-1 CASSLYRVTDTGELFF
TRBD1 . TRBJ2-1 TRBV6-5 CASSLGQGASDEQFF
. . TRBJ1-4 TRBV6-1 CASSEAMPGEKLFF
TRBD2 few TRBJ2-5 TRBV28 CASSLTSGGQETQYF
. . TRBJ2-1 TRBV21-1 CASSPQGLAGGPWNEQFF
. . TRBJ1-5 TRBV6-5 CASSYSGGSNQPQHF
. . TRBJ2-1 TRBV19 CASSVLGYNEQFF
TRBD2 . TRBJ2-5 TRBV7-3 CASSLLGGGLGETQYF
TRBD1 . TRBJ1-1 TRBV6-6 CASGTTGESQGAFF
. . TRBJ2-5 TRBV7-3 CASSLGSGLGGTQYF
TRBD2 . TRBJ2-1 TRBV5-1 CASSLVGGRVSIGHNEQFF
TRBD1 . TRBJ1-4 TRBV24-1 CATSDPGQDEKLFF
. once TRBJ2-3 TRBV10-3 CAISDRAGTDTQYF
. . TRBJ2-2 TRBV9 CASSPLGSDTGELFF
. . TRBJ1-1 TRBV12-3/TRBV12-4 CASRGTGNTEAFF
TRBD1 . TRBJ1-4 TRBV18 CASSPGQVEKLFF
TRBD1 . TRBJ2-3 TRBV3-1/TRBV3-2 CASSQGSDRGPSDTQYF
. once TRBJ1-5 TRBV18 CASSPGKGNQPQHF
. . TRBJ1-5 TRBV10-1 CASSEVLDQPQHF
. . TRBJ2-4 TRBV5-1 CASSLVPSQNIQYF
. . TRBJ1-4 TRBV27 CASSLRRDGGKLFF
. . TRBJ1-2 TRBV5-1 CASSLLRGNYGYTF
TRBD2 few TRBJ2-1 TRBV4-1 CASSQVRVAGQDYNEQFF
. . TRBJ1-6 TRBV6-1 CASSESGLNSPLHF
. . TRBJ2-1 TRBV12-5 CASGNQGNKVGQFF
. once TRBJ2-3 TRBV7-3 CASSLLADTDTQYF
. . TRBJ2-5 TRBV4-3 CASSQDSRGGVETQYF
. . TRBJ1-2 TRBV15 CATSRALDSYGYTF